A selection of T cell receptor beta chains follows, all from one sample in a study of CD8 T cells in Susac syndrome. Each CDR3 protein is one row after TCRdb ran MiXCR on the immunoSEQ multiplex PCR reads. The repertoire holds approximately 210,000 distinct CDR3 sequences, with over 90% as singletons. Sequencing used CD4+ T cells from PBMCs. The receptors here all came from a human donor with Susac syndrome. The CDR3 runs from the conserved cysteine through the conserved F or W. Only some rows state a clone size, as once, few, many or a class for expanded clones.

clone_size v_call cdr3_aa
NA TRBV15 CATSIDRAHEQYF
once TRBV20-1 CSARELGARASYEQYF
NA TRBV6-2/TRBV6-3 CASSYGPFGGYTF
NA TRBV20-1 CSARPRDFGEYNSPLHF
once TRBV5-1 CAIPKGCRGGRIHEQYF
NA TRBV12-3/TRBV12-4 CASSPQGGQGTEAFF
NA TRBV10-3 CAIKSQFYSNQPQHF
NA TRBV7-9 CASSWDYGGNTEAFF
NA TRBV7-2 CASSLSTGDYGYTF
NA TRBV20-1 CSAQTGSASSYEQYF
NA TRBV3-1 CASSQDFGAGGAAFF
NA TRBV5-1 CASSPRAGEVGYTF
NA TRBV10-3 CAISESTGESTDTQYF
NA TRBV5-4 CASSSFGTPAWGYTF
NA TRBV28 CASTLGGAKETQYF
once TRBV19 CASSTPGTSGSTDTQYF
NA TRBV6-5 CASSPGADYGYTF
NA TRBV4-2 CASSQEEAGGMNEQFF
NA TRBV20-1 CSAAAAGTSGGSHEQYF
NA TRBV28 CASSPGTLRRETQYF